A selection of T cell receptor beta chains follows, all from one sample in a study of T cells in localized non-small cell lung cancer. TCRdb's table, derived via immunoSEQ multiplex PCR, lists solely in-frame clones and lacks some. The sample records 4,500 to 5,500 clones, approximately 93% being singletons. This specimen consisted of peripheral blood, obtained before any cancer treatment. Receptor source: a woman aged 35 to 70 with stage I lung adenocarcinoma. Both conserved end residues are part of each CDR3. Fields, in order: clone size, J gene, D gene, V gene, CDR3 protein, CDR3 DNA. D genes are given only for firm matches. The size field is filled for only some rows; it gives once, few, many or a size class.

size: few
J: TRBJ1-1
D: NA
V: TRBV19
CDR3: CASSIGYSEAFF
DNA: TGTGCCAGTAGTATAGGTTATTCGGAAGCTTTCTTT

size: NA
J: TRBJ2-1
D: NA
V: TRBV28
CDR3: CASSFPTINEQFF
DNA: TGTGCCAGCAGTTTCCCTACAATAAATGAGCAGTTCTTC

size: once
J: TRBJ2-1
D: TRBD1
V: TRBV7-9
CDR3: CASSYPDRGQDEQFF
DNA: TGTGCCAGCAGCTACCCCGACAGGGGGCAGGATGAGCAGTTCTTC

size: few
J: TRBJ1-2
D: NA
V: TRBV28
CDR3: CASRVGAYGYTF
DNA: TGTGCCAGCAGGGTCGGAGCCTATGGCTACACCTTC

size: NA
J: TRBJ2-7
D: NA
V: TRBV7-8
CDR3: CASSLDPGAGEQYF
DNA: TGTGCCAGCAGCTTAGACCCGGGGGCTGGGGAGCAGTACTTC

size: NA
J: TRBJ2-7
D: NA
V: TRBV5-8
CDR3: CASSLAYEQYF
DNA: TGTGCCAGCAGCCTCGCCTACGAGCAGTACTTC

size: NA
J: TRBJ2-1
D: NA
V: TRBV14
CDR3: CASSQDPSYNEQFF
DNA: TGTGCCAGCAGCCAAGATCCCAGCTACAATGAGCAGTTCTTC

size: NA
J: TRBJ2-1
D: TRBD1
V: TRBV7-7
CDR3: CASSPGTVNEQFF
DNA: TGTGCTAGCAGCCCGGGGACAGTCAATGAGCAGTTCTTC

size: once
J: TRBJ2-7
D: TRBD1
V: TRBV4-1
CDR3: CASSRPGTGSPEYF
DNA: TGCGCCAGCAGCCGCCCCGGGACAGGGTCTCCGGAGTACTTC

size: NA
J: TRBJ2-3
D: TRBD2
V: TRBV11-2
CDR3: CASSLAAGGEDTQYF
DNA: TGTGCCAGCAGCTTAGCGGCGGGAGGTGAAGATACGCAGTATTTT

size: NA
J: TRBJ2-3
D: TRBD2
V: TRBV7-8
CDR3: CASSFPSGRPDTQYF
DNA: TGTGCCAGCAGCTTCCCTAGCGGGAGGCCAGATACGCAGTATTTT

size: NA
J: TRBJ2-5
D: NA
V: TRBV19
CDR3: CATKRRLAEETQYF
DNA: TGTGCCACCAAGAGAAGGCTAGCTGAAGAGACCCAGTACTTC

size: NA
J: TRBJ2-7
D: TRBD1
V: TRBV25-1
CDR3: CASSPGQGPYYEQYF
DNA: TGTGCCAGCAGCCCAGGACAGGGGCCTTACTACGAGCAGTACTTC

size: NA
J: TRBJ1-5
D: NA
V: TRBV7-8
CDR3: CASSRRGGQPQHF
DNA: TGTGCCAGCAGTCGGAGGGGAGGTCAGCCCCAGCATTTT

size: NA
J: TRBJ2-5
D: TRBD2
V: TRBV5-8
CDR3: CASTLPRPSGLYF
DNA: TGTGCCAGCACCCTACCCCGTCCTAGCGGGCTGTACTTC

size: NA
J: TRBJ2-1
D: NA
V: TRBV28
CDR3: CASSQGSRNEQFF
DNA: TGTGCCAGCAGTCAGGGCTCCAGGAATGAGCAGTTCTTC

size: NA
J: TRBJ2-5
D: NA
V: TRBV4-1
CDR3: CASSQGGMQETQYF
DNA: TGCGCCAGCAGCCAAGGAGGCATGCAAGAGACCCAGTACTTC

size: NA
J: TRBJ2-7
D: TRBD2
V: TRBV9
CDR3: CASSVGTSVTEEQYF
DNA: TGTGCCAGCAGCGTGGGGACTAGCGTGACGGAGGAGCAGTACTTC

size: NA
J: TRBJ1-3
D: NA
V: TRBV7-6
CDR3: CASSLAGQSGNTIYF
DNA: TGTGCCAGCAGCTTAGCCGGACAGTCTGGAAACACCATATATTTT

size: NA
J: TRBJ2-2
D: TRBD2
V: TRBV15
CDR3: CATSSGELAGVSGELFF
DNA: TGTGCCACCAGTAGCGGAGAGCTAGCGGGAGTGAGCGGGGAGCTGTTTTTT

size: NA
J: TRBJ2-5
D: TRBD1
V: TRBV27
CDR3: CASSAMWGQGQETQYF
DNA: TGTGCCAGCAGCGCTATGTGGGGACAGGGTCAAGAGACCCAGTACTTC

size: NA
J: TRBJ2-1
D: NA
V: TRBV19
CDR3: CASSIEGRASRSYNEQFF
DNA: TGTGCCAGTAGTATAGAAGGCAGGGCTAGCAGATCCTACAATGAGCAGTTCTTC

size: NA
J: TRBJ2-7
D: NA
V: TRBV5-8
CDR3: CASSSRSVAMYEQYF
DNA: TGTGCCAGCAGTTCCCGGTCGGTAGCGATGTACGAGCAGTACTTC

size: once
J: TRBJ2-1
D: TRBD2
V: TRBV2
CDR3: CASKHPLAGDNEQFF
DNA: TGTGCCAGCAAACATCCGCTAGCGGGGGACAATGAGCAGTTCTTC

size: NA
J: TRBJ2-7
D: NA
V: TRBV7-9
CDR3: CASGDEQYF
DNA: TGTGCCAGCGGGGACGAGCAGTACTTC

size: once
J: TRBJ2-7
D: NA
V: TRBV29-1
CDR3: CSVEGRAGVTYEQYF
DNA: TGCAGCGTTGAAGGTAGGGCAGGGGTTACCTACGAGCAGTACTTC

size: NA
J: TRBJ1-2
D: NA
V: TRBV5-4
CDR3: CASSLARGRSYGYTF
DNA: TGTGCCAGCAGCTTGGCCAGAGGCAGATCGTATGGCTACACCTTC

size: NA
J: TRBJ2-3
D: TRBD2
V: TRBV5-1
CDR3: CASSLAGRAGAPDTQYF
DNA: TGCGCCAGCAGCTTGGCGGGACGTGCGGGAGCCCCAGATACGCAGTATTTT

size: once
J: TRBJ2-4
D: TRBD1
V: TRBV11-3
CDR3: CASSPGQAGAKNIQYF
DNA: TGTGCCAGCAGCCCGGGACAGGCGGGAGCCAAAAACATTCAGTACTTC

size: NA
J: TRBJ2-7
D: NA
V: TRBV13
CDR3: CASSPHRESYEQYF
DNA: TGTGCCAGCAGCCCCCACAGGGAATCCTACGAGCAGTACTTC

size: NA
J: TRBJ2-1
D: TRBD2
V: TRBV5-4
CDR3: CASSGGTSGYNEQFF
DNA: TGTGCCAGCAGCGGCGGGACTAGCGGTTACAATGAGCAGTTCTTC

size: NA
J: TRBJ2-1
D: NA
V: TRBV6-5
CDR3: CASSSLGNEQFF
DNA: TGTGCCAGCAGTTCCCTGGGGAATGAGCAGTTCTTC

size: NA
J: TRBJ2-5
D: TRBD2
V: TRBV5-1
CDR3: CASSGLAEETQYF
DNA: TGCGCCAGCTCGGGACTAGCGGAAGAGACCCAGTACTTC

size: NA
J: TRBJ2-6
D: NA
V: TRBV28
CDR3: CASSSGARERAGANVLTF
DNA: TGTGCCAGTAGTTCCGGGGCCCGGGAGAGGGCTGGGGCCAACGTCCTGACTTTC

size: NA
J: TRBJ1-1
D: NA
V: TRBV15
CDR3: CATSRDPDRMGGDEAFF
DNA: TGTGCCACCAGCAGAGATCCTGACAGGATGGGGGGGGATGAAGCTTTCTTT

size: NA
J: TRBJ2-2
D: NA
V: TRBV2
CDR3: CASSRAGTNTGELFF
DNA: TGTGCCAGCAGTCGGGCCGGGACAAACACCGGGGAGCTGTTTTTT

size: once
J: TRBJ2-5
D: TRBD2
V: TRBV16
CDR3: CASSQASGSGETQYF
DNA: TGTGCCAGCAGCCAAGCTAGCGGGAGTGGAGAGACCCAGTACTTC

size: NA
J: TRBJ1-1
D: NA
V: TRBV28
CDR3: CASSRYEAFF
DNA: TGTGCCAGCAGTCGTTATGAAGCTTTCTTT

size: NA
J: TRBJ2-1
D: NA
V: TRBV12-5
CDR3: CASGSSSYNEQFF
DNA: TGTGCTAGTGGTTCTAGCTCCTACAATGAGCAGTTCTTC

size: NA
J: TRBJ2-1
D: TRBD2
V: TRBV5-1
CDR3: CASRTSGSYNEQFF
DNA: TGCGCCAGCAGGACTAGCGGGAGTTACAATGAGCAGTTCTTC

size: NA
J: TRBJ1-1
D: TRBD1
V: TRBV10-1
CDR3: CASSEADRVPSEAFF
DNA: TGCGCCAGCAGTGAAGCGGACAGGGTCCCTTCGGAAGCTTTCTTT

size: NA
J: TRBJ2-1
D: NA
V: TRBV6-4
CDR3: CASSPRTPADNEQFF
DNA: TGTGCCAGCAGTCCCAGGACGCCCGCTGACAATGAGCAGTTCTTC

size: NA
J: TRBJ1-2
D: NA
V: TRBV6-5
CDR3: CASSNTGYYGYTF
DNA: TGTGCCAGCAGTAACACAGGCTACTATGGCTACACCTTC

size: NA
J: TRBJ2-2
D: NA
V: TRBV7-9
CDR3: CASSSRGAYTGELFF
DNA: TGTGCCAGCAGCTCCAGGGGCGCGTACACCGGGGAGCTGTTTTTT

size: NA
J: TRBJ1-1
D: NA
V: TRBV27
CDR3: CASIKTGTTEAFF
DNA: TGTGCCAGCATTAAAACAGGGACCACTGAAGCTTTCTTT

size: NA
J: TRBJ1-3
D: TRBD1
V: TRBV5-1
CDR3: CASCTGDSGNTIYF
DNA: TGCGCCAGTTGCACAGGGGACTCTGGAAACACCATATATTTT

size: NA
J: TRBJ2-3
D: NA
V: TRBV7-9
CDR3: CASSPPGNLKEDTQYF
DNA: TGTGCCAGCAGCCCCCCGGGAAACCTCAAGGAAGATACGCAGTATTTT

size: NA
J: TRBJ1-2
D: TRBD1
V: TRBV27
CDR3: CASSEQGAQGYTF
DNA: TGTGCCAGCAGTGAACAGGGGGCGCAGGGCTACACCTTC

size: NA
J: TRBJ2-5
D: NA
V: TRBV30
CDR3: CAWSQAGLRETQYF
DNA: TGTGCCTGGAGTCAAGCTGGGCTTAGGGAGACCCAGTACTTC

size: NA
J: TRBJ2-2
D: NA
V: TRBV4-1
CDR3: CASSRRAGRTNTGELFF
DNA: TGCGCCAGCAGCCGCCGCGCTGGCAGAACGAACACCGGGGAGCTGTTTTTT

size: NA
J: TRBJ1-4
D: NA
V: TRBV2
CDR3: CASSHGQTNEKLFF
DNA: TGTGCCAGCAGCCACGGACAGACTAATGAAAAACTGTTTTTT

size: NA
J: TRBJ2-5
D: TRBD1
V: TRBV5-6
CDR3: CASSPQGAGETQYF
DNA: TGTGCCAGCAGCCCTCAGGGGGCAGGAGAGACCCAGTACTTC

size: NA
J: TRBJ1-2
D: TRBD1
V: TRBV4-1
CDR3: CASSQGAGTGGGYTF
DNA: TGCGCCAGCAGCCAAGGGGCCGGGACAGGGGGTGGCTACACCTTC

size: NA
J: TRBJ1-2
D: TRBD1
V: TRBV29-1
CDR3: CSVDSGGVDYGYTF
DNA: TGCAGCGTTGATTCAGGGGGCGTGGACTATGGCTACACCTTC

size: NA
J: TRBJ2-7
D: TRBD2
V: TRBV5-1
CDR3: CASSSGGDNYEQYF
DNA: TGCGCCAGCAGCTCCGGGGGGGATAACTACGAGCAGTACTTC

size: NA
J: TRBJ2-2
D: NA
V: TRBV6-4
CDR3: CASSDGTGELFF
DNA: TGTGCCAGCAGTGACGGAACCGGGGAGCTGTTTTTT

size: NA
J: TRBJ2-1
D: TRBD1
V: TRBV23-1
CDR3: CASSQSDRVGLYEQFF
DNA: TGCGCCAGCAGTCAATCGGACAGGGTGGGTTTGTATGAGCAGTTCTTC

size: NA
J: TRBJ1-1
D: NA
V: TRBV30
CDR3: CAWSTSWISSEAFF
DNA: TGTGCCTGGAGTACCTCATGGATTTCCTCTGAAGCTTTCTTT

size: NA
J: TRBJ1-4
D: TRBD1
V: TRBV25-1
CDR3: CASSHLRTGNEKLFF
DNA: TGTGCCAGCAGTCACCTCCGGACAGGGAATGAAAAACTGTTTTTT

size: NA
J: TRBJ1-5
D: NA
V: TRBV19
CDR3: CASSVSRGNNNQPQHF
DNA: TGTGCCAGTAGTGTCTCACGGGGGAATAACAATCAGCCCCAGCATTTT